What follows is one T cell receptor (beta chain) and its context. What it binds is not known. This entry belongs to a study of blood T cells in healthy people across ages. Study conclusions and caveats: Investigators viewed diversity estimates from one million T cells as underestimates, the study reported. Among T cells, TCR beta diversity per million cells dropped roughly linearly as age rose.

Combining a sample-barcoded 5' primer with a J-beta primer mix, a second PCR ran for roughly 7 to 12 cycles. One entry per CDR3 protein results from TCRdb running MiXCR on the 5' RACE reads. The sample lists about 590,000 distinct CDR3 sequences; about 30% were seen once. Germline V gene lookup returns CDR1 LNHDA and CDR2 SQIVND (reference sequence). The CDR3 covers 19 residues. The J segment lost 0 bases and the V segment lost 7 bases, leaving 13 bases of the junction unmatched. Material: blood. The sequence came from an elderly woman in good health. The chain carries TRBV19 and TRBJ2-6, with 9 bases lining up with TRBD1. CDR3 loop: CASTSSRTGVFSGANVLTF. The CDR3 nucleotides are TGTGCCAGTACTAGCTCAAGGACAGGGGTTTTCTCTGGGGCCAACGTCCTGACTTTC.